The present TCR beta chain was sequenced within a study of T cells in Graves' hyperthyroidism and ophthalmopathy. Study-wide findings and caveats: Ophthalmopathy and stable hyperthyroidism were separated by a 13 V-J model.

This clonotype turned up a few times. Its specificity is not known. TCR beta CDR3 regions were amplified from RNA. Carried out on the TCR CDR3, a first-round RT-PCR used the HTBI primer set. TCRdb redid the calling of the multiplex PCR reads with MiXCR, one entry per CDR3 protein. The repertoire holds some 560,000 distinct CDR3 sequences, roughly 15% seen once, with approximately 14% in the top ten. Germline CDR1 is SGHRS and CDR2 is YFSETQ. The CDR3 consists of 16 residues. With 3 bases removed from V and 4 bases from J, the gap between germline ends came to 19 bases. The sequencing input was blood. The clonotype was recovered from a woman aged 40 to 55 with Graves' hyperthyroidism. The gene calls are TRBV5-1 and TRBJ1-1; D may be TRBD1 (5 bases). CDR3 residues: CASSWGLGQGVTEAFF. CDR3 nucleotides: TGCGCCAGCAGCTGGGGATTAGGGCAGGGTGTCACTGAAGCTTTCTTT.